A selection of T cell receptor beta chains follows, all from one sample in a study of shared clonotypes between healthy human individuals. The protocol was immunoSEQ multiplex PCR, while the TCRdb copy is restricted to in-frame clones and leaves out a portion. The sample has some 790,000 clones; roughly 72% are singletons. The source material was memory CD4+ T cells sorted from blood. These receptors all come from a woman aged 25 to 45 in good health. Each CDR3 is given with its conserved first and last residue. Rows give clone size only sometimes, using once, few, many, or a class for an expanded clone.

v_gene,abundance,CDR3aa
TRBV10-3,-,CAISRGPQMSEQFF
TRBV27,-,CASSLWTPRAGEGYNEQFF
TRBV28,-,CASSFELAGGPKDTQYF
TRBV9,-,CASSPRTGSQILNTGELFF
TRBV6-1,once,CASRLTGWNTEAFF
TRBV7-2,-,CASSFSVGLAGSRGIQYF
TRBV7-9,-,CASSSGPNQPQHF
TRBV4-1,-,CASSQMIVNEQFF
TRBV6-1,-,CASTRAGESYEQYF
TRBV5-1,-,CASSLGSLGASTDTQYF
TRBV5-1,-,CASSLALEGRYEQYF
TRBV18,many,CASSPRENTEAFF
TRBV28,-,CASSARRSGTGELFF
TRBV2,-,CASSYETGLGHGYTF
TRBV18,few,CASSLTSGIFNEQFF
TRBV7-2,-,CASSLESYNEQFF
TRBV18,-,CASSPPVGGGEQYF
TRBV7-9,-,CASSFGQEYGYTF
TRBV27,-,CASSLSGVMNTEAFF
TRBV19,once,CASSGLAGRTDTQYF
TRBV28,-,CASSPPATPTNEKLFF
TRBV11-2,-,CASSQHPTGNTDTQYF
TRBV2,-,CASELGLAGVVTDTQYF
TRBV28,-,CASSLPTGKAGTEAFF
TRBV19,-,CASSIQGAGYGYTF
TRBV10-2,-,CASRLEVGEQYF
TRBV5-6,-,CASSLDRGRIGNTIYF
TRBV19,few,CASSASAGETDTQYF
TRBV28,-,CASSLGTGGTGELFF
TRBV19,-,CATRKVSTGELFF
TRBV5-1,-,CASSLDVTAGGPRYNEQFF
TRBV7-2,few,CASSQQAVSYNEQFF
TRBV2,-,CASSDPDTQYF
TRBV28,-,CASFQGGLAGGDTQYF
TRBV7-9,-,CASSLALQGNTEAFF
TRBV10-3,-,CASSGPGTGKETEQYF
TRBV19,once,CASKRENSYEQYF
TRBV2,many,CASNPDTQYF
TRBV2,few,CASKGSYEQYF
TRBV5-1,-,CASSSRTSESEQFF
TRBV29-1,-,CSFRNTGELFF
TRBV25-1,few,CASRWEMNTEAFF
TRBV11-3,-,CASSLDGGPTGELFF
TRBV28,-,CASSRDGSGNTIYF
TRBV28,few,CASREGQGSYEQYF
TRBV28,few,CASSIRGQPQHF
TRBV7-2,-,CASSSGICLYAYEQYF
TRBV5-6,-,CASSSPETFQETQYF
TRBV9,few,CASSSGVGEKLFF
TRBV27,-,CASSLRSQGAGDTQYF
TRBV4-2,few,CASSPSSDDNSYEQYF
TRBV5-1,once,CASSLGTGLNYGYTF
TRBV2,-,CASLTHDLSTDTQYF
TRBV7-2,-,CASSLGREFNSPLHF
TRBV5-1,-,CASSGGRAGEQYF
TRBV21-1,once,CASSEGRAPGNTIYF
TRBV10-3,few,CAISEGGVSSYEQYF
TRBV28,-,CASSSVAGGLYEQYF
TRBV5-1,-,CASSLDAGDETQYF